A selection of T cell receptor beta chains follows, all from one sample in a study of Ad26.COV2.S vaccination and SARS-CoV-2 variants. Some clones are missing from TCRdb's copy, which holds only in-frame ones; the method was immunoSEQ multiplex PCR. This table holds some 300,000 clones, approximately 86% found once. The source material was peripheral blood, sampled in a trial of Ad26.COV2.S vaccine versus placebo. The receptors derive from a person aged 18-65 years who received the Ad26.COV2.S COVID-19 vaccine or a placebo. CDR3s include the opening cysteine and the closing phenylalanine or tryptophan. The order of the fields is CDR3 DNA, CDR3 protein, D gene, clone size, J gene, V gene. A D gene is named only where the DNA matches it firmly. The listing skips clone size in some rows; elsewhere it reads once, few, many or a size class.

CDR3 DNA: TGTGCCAGCAGTTTTTTAGAGGACATCGGCAATCAGCCCCAGCATTTT
CDR3 protein: CASSFLEDIGNQPQHF
D gene: NA
clone size: NA
J gene: TRBJ1-5
V gene: TRBV27

CDR3 DNA: TGTGCCATGGACAGGGGGCCCCATAATCAGCCCCAGCATTTT
CDR3 protein: CAMDRGPHNQPQHF
D gene: TRBD1
clone size: NA
J gene: TRBJ1-5
V gene: TRBV27

CDR3 DNA: TGTGCCAGTAGTATAGATATGATAGCGGGGGGTCGGAGCTCCTACAATGAGCAGTTCTTC
CDR3 protein: CASSIDMIAGGRSSYNEQFF
D gene: TRBD2
clone size: NA
J gene: TRBJ2-1
V gene: TRBV19

CDR3 DNA: TGTGCCAGCAGTGAAAAGCGGGGGTCCTACAATGAGCAGTTCTTC
CDR3 protein: CASSEKRGSYNEQFF
D gene: TRBD2
clone size: NA
J gene: TRBJ2-1
V gene: TRBV2

CDR3 DNA: TGTGCCAGCAGCTTAGCTTACAGGGGGCGCGGCCATGGCTACACCTTC
CDR3 protein: CASSLAYRGRGHGYTF
D gene: TRBD1
clone size: NA
J gene: TRBJ1-2
V gene: TRBV11-2

CDR3 DNA: TGTGCCAGCAGCTTGACACCAAATAGCAATCAGCCCCAGCATTTT
CDR3 protein: CASSLTPNSNQPQHF
D gene: NA
clone size: few
J gene: TRBJ1-5
V gene: TRBV7-3

CDR3 DNA: TGCGCCAGCAGCTTGGCCTATCTAGGGGGCGGAACAGATACGCAGTATTTT
CDR3 protein: CASSLAYLGGGTDTQYF
D gene: TRBD1
clone size: NA
J gene: TRBJ2-3
V gene: TRBV5-1

CDR3 DNA: TGTGCCAGTAGTTCTCAGCGCGATGAGCAGTTCTTC
CDR3 protein: CASSSQRDEQFF
D gene: NA
clone size: NA
J gene: TRBJ2-1
V gene: TRBV19

CDR3 DNA: TGCGCCAGCAGTGAGGGTAGAGGACCGGACGGCTCCTACGAGCAGTACTTC
CDR3 protein: CASSEGRGPDGSYEQYF
D gene: NA
clone size: NA
J gene: TRBJ2-7
V gene: TRBV10-1

CDR3 DNA: TGTGCCAGCAGCCTGGTGGGGCAGCCCAACTATGGCTACACCTTC
CDR3 protein: CASSLVGQPNYGYTF
D gene: NA
clone size: NA
J gene: TRBJ1-2
V gene: TRBV5-4

CDR3 DNA: TGCGCCAGCATCGGGGGAAACTCTGGGGCCAACGTCCTGACTTTC
CDR3 protein: CASIGGNSGANVLTF
D gene: NA
clone size: NA
J gene: TRBJ2-6
V gene: TRBV5-1

CDR3 DNA: TGCGCCAGCAGTCAATCTAAGGGTATGACAGGGGATACCGCTTTCTTT
CDR3 protein: CASSQSKGMTGDTAFF
D gene: TRBD1
clone size: NA
J gene: TRBJ1-1
V gene: TRBV23-1

CDR3 DNA: TGTGCCAGTAGTTCCCGGACTAGCCCCACCGGGGAGCTGTTTTTT
CDR3 protein: CASSSRTSPTGELFF
D gene: TRBD2
clone size: NA
J gene: TRBJ2-2
V gene: TRBV19

CDR3 DNA: TGTGCCAGTACCCCGGGAGGGACGGGGACAGATACGCAGTATTTT
CDR3 protein: CASTPGGTGTDTQYF
D gene: TRBD2
clone size: NA
J gene: TRBJ2-3
V gene: TRBV19

CDR3 DNA: TGTGCCAGCAGCCTACAGTACCGGGGTGGCTACACCTTC
CDR3 protein: CASSLQYRGGYTF
D gene: NA
clone size: NA
J gene: TRBJ1-2
V gene: TRBV7-2

CDR3 DNA: TGTGCCACCAGTGATCAAGATGGACAGGGCAGAGAACAGCCCCAGCATTTT
CDR3 protein: CATSDQDGQGREQPQHF
D gene: TRBD1
clone size: NA
J gene: TRBJ1-5
V gene: TRBV24-1

CDR3 DNA: TGTGCCAGCAGTCAACAGGCGGGGTATGGCTACACCTTC
CDR3 protein: CASSQQAGYGYTF
D gene: NA
clone size: NA
J gene: TRBJ1-2
V gene: TRBV2

CDR3 DNA: TGCGCCAGCAGCTCGGGACTAGCGGAGCCGGATACGCAGTATTTT
CDR3 protein: CASSSGLAEPDTQYF
D gene: TRBD2
clone size: NA
J gene: TRBJ2-3
V gene: TRBV5-1

CDR3 DNA: TGTGCCACCAGCAGAGACAGGGCTATCAATCAGCCCCAGCATTTT
CDR3 protein: CATSRDRAINQPQHF
D gene: NA
clone size: NA
J gene: TRBJ1-5
V gene: TRBV15

CDR3 DNA: TGCGCCAGCAGCTTAATAGCGGGGCGGAACACCGGGGAGCTGTTTTTT
CDR3 protein: CASSLIAGRNTGELFF
D gene: TRBD2
clone size: NA
J gene: TRBJ2-2
V gene: TRBV5-1

CDR3 DNA: TGTGCCAGCACGGGAGAAGGGGATCAGCCCCAGCATTTT
CDR3 protein: CASTGEGDQPQHF
D gene: NA
clone size: few
J gene: TRBJ1-5
V gene: TRBV2

CDR3 DNA: TGTGCCAGCAGTTTCGGGCAGGGGGGCTATGGCTACACCTTC
CDR3 protein: CASSFGQGGYGYTF
D gene: TRBD1
clone size: NA
J gene: TRBJ1-2
V gene: TRBV27

CDR3 DNA: TGTGCCAGCAGCTCAAAGGGACAGGGGAACTATGGCTACACCTTC
CDR3 protein: CASSSKGQGNYGYTF
D gene: TRBD1
clone size: NA
J gene: TRBJ1-2
V gene: TRBV6-6

CDR3 DNA: TGTGCCAGCAGTTTCGCTAGCGGGGGACCCTACAATGAGCAGTTCTTC
CDR3 protein: CASSFASGGPYNEQFF
D gene: TRBD2
clone size: NA
J gene: TRBJ2-1
V gene: TRBV28

CDR3 DNA: TGCGCCAGCAGCTGGGACGGGACAGCATACGAGCAGTACTTC
CDR3 protein: CASSWDGTAYEQYF
D gene: TRBD1
clone size: NA
J gene: TRBJ2-7
V gene: TRBV5-1

CDR3 DNA: TGTGCCAGCAGTTTAACATTCTCCTACGAGCAGTACTTC
CDR3 protein: CASSLTFSYEQYF
D gene: NA
clone size: NA
J gene: TRBJ2-7
V gene: TRBV27

CDR3 DNA: TGTGCCAGCAGCTTAGGCTCTGGGGCCGGGGAGCTGTTTTTT
CDR3 protein: CASSLGSGAGELFF
D gene: NA
clone size: NA
J gene: TRBJ2-2
V gene: TRBV11-3

CDR3 DNA: TGTGCCAGCAGCTTGGAACCGGGACAGGGGTACGAGCAGTACTTC
CDR3 protein: CASSLEPGQGYEQYF
D gene: TRBD1
clone size: NA
J gene: TRBJ2-7
V gene: TRBV5-4

CDR3 DNA: TGTGCCAGCAGCCAAAGCGGGCTTACCTACGAGCAGTACTTC
CDR3 protein: CASSQSGLTYEQYF
D gene: NA
clone size: NA
J gene: TRBJ2-7
V gene: TRBV3-1/TRBV3-2